The rows below give T cell receptor beta chains drawn from one sample of a study of blood T cells in healthy people across ages. From the 5' RACE reads, TCRdb called clonotypes with MiXCR, one entry per CDR3 protein. In the table there are about 1.6 million distinct CDR3 sequences, 34% of which are singletons. The sequenced material came from blood. The receptor source for this set is a woman aged 30 to 39 in good health. Each CDR3 is given with its conserved first and last residue. A D gene is named only where the DNA matches it firmly. Size values are once, few and many counts, or a class for expanded clones, and some rows have none.

cdr3_aa	cdr3_nt	v_call	clone_size	d_call	j_call
CSASYPNTDTQYF	TGCAGTGCTAGTTATCCGAACACAGATACGCAGTATTTT	TRBV20-1	-	-	TRBJ2-3
CASRSIGRDTEAFF	TGCGCCAGCAGATCGATAGGCAGGGACACTGAAGCTTTCTTT	TRBV5-1	few	-	TRBJ1-1
CASSHAGTFSFSNQPQHF	TGTGCCAGCAGCCATGCCGGGACATTCTCTTTTAGCAATCAGCCCCAGCATTTT	TRBV7-9	-	-	TRBJ1-5
CASSGEPGETQYF	TGTGCCAGCAGCGGAGAGCCTGGAGAGACCCAGTACTTC	TRBV7-3	-	-	TRBJ2-5
CASSLLRAWDEQFF	TGTGCCAGCAGTTTACTCAGGGCGTGGGATGAGCAGTTCTTC	TRBV27	-	-	TRBJ2-1
CASSPWTGGELFF	TGCGCCAGCAGCCCATGGACTGGCGGGGAGCTGTTTTTT	TRBV5-1	few	-	TRBJ2-2
CSARDRGQSEQYF	TGCAGTGCCAGAGACAGGGGGCAGAGCGAGCAGTACTTC	TRBV20-1	few	TRBD1	TRBJ2-7
CASSEWRDRYGYTF	TGTGCCAGCAGTGAATGGAGGGATAGGTATGGCTACACCTTC	TRBV2	-	-	TRBJ1-2
CASRVFRDINQPQHF	TGTGCCAGCAGAGTCTTCCGGGACATAAATCAGCCCCAGCATTTT	TRBV6-1	-	-	TRBJ1-5
CASSYSPRQAAPYGYTF	TGTGCCAGCAGTTACTCCCCCCGACAGGCCGCTCCCTATGGCTACACCTTC	TRBV6-5	-	-	TRBJ1-2
CASSSPRGPMNTEAFF	TGCGCCAGCAGCAGTCCACGGGGCCCCATGAACACTGAAGCTTTCTTT	TRBV5-1	-	-	TRBJ1-1
CAISDPRQGYEQYF	TGTGCCATCAGTGACCCGCGGCAGGGTTACGAGCAGTACTTC	TRBV10-3	-	-	TRBJ2-7
CASSLSRGDNHGYTF	TGTGCCAGCAGTTTATCGCGAGGCGATAACCATGGCTACACCTTC	TRBV27	-	-	TRBJ1-2
CASRYREANYGYTF	TGTGCCAGCAGATACAGGGAAGCTAACTATGGCTACACCTTC	TRBV12-3/TRBV12-4	-	-	TRBJ1-2
CASSSGTSRADTQYF	TGTGCCAGCAGCTCCGGGACTAGCAGGGCAGATACGCAGTATTTT	TRBV12-3/TRBV12-4	many	TRBD2	TRBJ2-3
CASSQVIAGAYEQYF	TGTGCCAGCAGCCAAGTGATAGCGGGGGCCTACGAGCAGTACTTC	TRBV3-1	few	TRBD2	TRBJ2-7
CASKGLSQETQYF	TGTGCCAGCAAGGGCCTGTCACAAGAGACCCAGTACTTC	TRBV7-6	-	-	TRBJ2-5
CASSMDRVGVSQHF	TGTGCCAGCAGCATGGACAGGGTGGGAGTGTCCCAGCATTTT	TRBV6-6	many	TRBD1	TRBJ1-5
CSAISGTGETQYF	TGCAGTGCGATCTCCGGGACGGGAGAGACCCAGTACTTC	TRBV20-1	few	-	TRBJ2-5
CASSLVRSDTDTQYF	TGCGCCAGCAGCTTGGTCAGGTCGGACACAGATACGCAGTATTTT	TRBV5-1	-	-	TRBJ2-3
CSVRAPGPFGANEQYF	TGCAGTGTTAGAGCCCCTGGTCCATTTGGGGCCAATGAGCAGTACTTC	TRBV20-1	-	-	TRBJ2-5
CASSLEGQGLWGYTF	TGTGCCAGCAGTTTAGAGGGACAGGGCTTGTGGGGCTACACCTTC	TRBV27	-	TRBD1	TRBJ1-2
CSAQTSGRTDTQYF	TGCAGTGCTCAGACTAGCGGGAGGACAGATACGCAGTATTTT	TRBV20-1	-	TRBD2	TRBJ2-3
CSALSGRARYEQFF	TGCAGTGCTCTGAGCGGGAGGGCCAGGTATGAGCAGTTCTTC	TRBV20-1	few	TRBD2	TRBJ2-1
CASSPGQGQGYTF	TGTGCCAGCAGCCCTGGACAGGGCCAGGGCTACACCTTC	TRBV7-9	many	TRBD1	TRBJ1-2
CASSYSRLRYEQYF	TGTGCCAGCAGTTACTCGAGGCTGAGGTACGAGCAGTACTTC	TRBV6-6	-	-	TRBJ2-7
CAISEPGTSGSYEQYF	TGTGCCATCAGTGAGCCCGGGACTAGCGGGAGTTACGAGCAGTACTTC	TRBV10-3	many	TRBD2	TRBJ2-7
CASSAPTGREKLFF	TGTGCCAGCAGCGCTCCGACAGGGCGGGAAAAACTGTTTTTT	TRBV7-8	-	TRBD1	TRBJ1-4
CASSLEDRVGTGERFF	TGCGCCAGCAGCTTGGAGGACAGGGTCGGAACCGGGGAGCGGTTTTTT	TRBV5-1	-	TRBD1	TRBJ2-2
CSARTGAAHPIYEQYF	TGCAGCGCACGGACAGGGGCTGCGCACCCAATCTACGAGCAGTACTTC	TRBV29-1	-	TRBD1	TRBJ2-7
CASSGLAGTLRDEQFF	TGTGCCAGCAGTGGGTTAGCGGGAACCCTCAGGGATGAGCAGTTCTTC	TRBV6-1	once	TRBD2	TRBJ2-1
CSARPTGVDEQFF	TGCAGTGCTAGACCCACCGGGGTGGACGAGCAGTTCTTC	TRBV20-1	-	-	TRBJ2-1
CSARRTGIVETQYF	TGCAGTGCTAGAAGGACAGGGATCGTAGAGACCCAGTACTTC	TRBV20-1	few	TRBD1	TRBJ2-5
CASSQTGTDRGCYEQYF	TGCGCCAGCAGCCAAACCGGAACTGACAGGGGCTGCTACGAGCAGTACTTC	TRBV4-1	-	TRBD1	TRBJ2-7
CASLSGGAKTQYF	TGTGCCAGCCTTAGCGGGGGGGCCAAGACCCAGTACTTC	TRBV6-2/TRBV6-3	few	TRBD2	TRBJ2-5
CSARDQGRTYTEAFF	TGCAGTGCTAGAGATCAGGGGAGGACGTACACTGAAGCTTTCTTT	TRBV20-1	few	-	TRBJ1-1
CASSLMAGYTAGELFF	TGTGCCAGCAGCTTAATGGCAGGGTATACCGCCGGGGAGCTGTTTTTT	TRBV7-3	-	-	TRBJ2-2
CASSLGRGWGEQFF	TGTGCCAGCAGCTTAGGCAGGGGGTGGGGTGAGCAGTTCTTC	TRBV11-2	few	TRBD1	TRBJ2-1
CASSLGSAGGEFTQPQHF	TGTGCCAGCAGCTTAGGTTCAGCAGGGGGCGAGTTTACTCAGCCCCAGCATTTT	TRBV7-6	few	TRBD1	TRBJ1-5
CASSLGGRPYEQYF	TGTGCCAGCAGTTTAGGGGGGAGGCCCTACGAGCAGTACTTC	TRBV5-1	many	-	TRBJ2-7
CSARPRGLYSSPLHF	TGCAGTGCTAGGCCCCGGGGGTTGTATAGTTCACCCCTCCACTTT	TRBV20-1	-	-	TRBJ1-6
CASSESRSYNSPLHF	TGCGCCAGCAGTGAGTCGCGGAGTTATAATTCACCCCTCCACTTT	TRBV10-2	-	-	TRBJ1-6
CASSFGDSAYGYTF	TGTGCCAGCAGTTTTGGGGACAGCGCCTATGGCTACACCTTC	TRBV12-3/TRBV12-4	-	TRBD1	TRBJ1-2
CASSKRQGLNYGYTF	TGTGCCAGCAGCAAACGACAGGGCCTTAACTATGGCTACACCTTC	TRBV9	-	TRBD1	TRBJ1-2
CASSSWTGPEDNGQFF	TGTGCCAGCAGCTCCTGGACGGGGCCAGAGGACAATGGGCAGTTCTTC	TRBV11-2	-	-	TRBJ2-1